In this sample, the clone carrying this T cell receptor (beta chain) turned up a few times. The data were obtained in a study of graft-versus-host responses after intestinal transplantation. Method: immunoSEQ multiplex PCR; TCRdb's copy keeps in-frame clones and lacks some. The sample has about 14,000 clones; about 27% are singletons. Germline V gene data show CDR1 as SGHAT and CDR2 as FQNNGV. The CDR3 runs 15 residues. The germline V and J ends were trimmed by 5 bases and 0 bases, with 10 bases remaining between them. This TCR came from a human patient who received an intestinal transplant. Sequencing used alloreactive CD4+ T cells from a mixed lymphocyte reaction culture, obtained before intestinal transplant. Subset in this sample: CFSE-low proliferating T cells sorted from roughly 6-day pre-transplant mixed lymphocyte reaction (GvH or HvG direction). The chain couples TRBV11-2 to TRBJ1-4, with D unclear. The CDR3 is CASSLDGATNEKLFF. The CDR3 DNA follows: TGTGCCAGCAGCCTGGACGGTGCAACTAATGAAAAACTGTTTTTT.